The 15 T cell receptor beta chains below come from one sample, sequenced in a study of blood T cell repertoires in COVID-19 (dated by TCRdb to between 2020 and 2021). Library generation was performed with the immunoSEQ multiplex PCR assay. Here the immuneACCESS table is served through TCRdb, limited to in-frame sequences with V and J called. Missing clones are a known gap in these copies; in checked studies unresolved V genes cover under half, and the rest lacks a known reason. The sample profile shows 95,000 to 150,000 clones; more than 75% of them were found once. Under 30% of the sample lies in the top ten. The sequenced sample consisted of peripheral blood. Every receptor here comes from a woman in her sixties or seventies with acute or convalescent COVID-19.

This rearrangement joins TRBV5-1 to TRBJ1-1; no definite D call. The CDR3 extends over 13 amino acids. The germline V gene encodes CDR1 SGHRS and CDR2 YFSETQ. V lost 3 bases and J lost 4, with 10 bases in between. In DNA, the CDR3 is TGCGCCAGCAGCTGGGAGGTTTTCACTGAAGCTTTCTTT. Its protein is CASSWEVFTEAFF.

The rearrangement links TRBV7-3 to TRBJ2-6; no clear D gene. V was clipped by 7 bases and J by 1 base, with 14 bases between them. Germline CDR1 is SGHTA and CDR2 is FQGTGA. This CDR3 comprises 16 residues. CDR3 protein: CASTYPRISGANVLTF. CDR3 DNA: TGTGCCAGCACGTACCCCAGGATTTCTGGGGCCAACGTCCTGACTTTC. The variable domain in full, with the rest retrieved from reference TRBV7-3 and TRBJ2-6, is GAGVSQTPSNKVTEKGKYVELRCDPISGHTALYWYRQSLGQGPEFLIYFQGTGAADDSGLPNDRFFAVRPEGSVSTLKIQRTERGDSAVYLCASTYPRISGANVLTFGAGSRLTVL.

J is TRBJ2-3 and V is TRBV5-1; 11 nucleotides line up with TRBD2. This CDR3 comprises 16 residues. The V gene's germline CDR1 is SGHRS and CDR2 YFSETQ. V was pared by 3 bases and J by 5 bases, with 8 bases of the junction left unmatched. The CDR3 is CASSSTSGGAVDTQYF. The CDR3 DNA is TGCGCCAGCAGCTCTACTAGCGGGGGTGCGGTAGATACGCAGTATTTT.

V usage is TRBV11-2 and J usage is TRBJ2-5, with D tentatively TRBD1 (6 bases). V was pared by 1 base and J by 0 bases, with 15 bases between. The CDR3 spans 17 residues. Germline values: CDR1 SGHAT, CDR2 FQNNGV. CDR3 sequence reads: CASSLGQGTAYQETQYF. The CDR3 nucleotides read TGTGCCAGCAGCTTAGGGCAGGGGACGGCGTACCAAGAGACCCAGTACTTC.

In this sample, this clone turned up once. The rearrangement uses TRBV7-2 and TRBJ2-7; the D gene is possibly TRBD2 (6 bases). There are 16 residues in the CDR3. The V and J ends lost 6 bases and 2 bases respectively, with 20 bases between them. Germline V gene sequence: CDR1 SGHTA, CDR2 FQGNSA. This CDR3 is CASRAMWRGSTYEQYF. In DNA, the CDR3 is TGTGCCAGCAGGGCCATGTGGCGGGGCAGTACCTACGAGCAGTACTTC.

CDR3 DNA sequence: TGTGCCAGCAGTTTGGGACAGTCGGGGAGCACCGGGGAGCTGTTTTTT. It codes for CASSLGQSGSTGELFF. This chain connects TRBV7-8 to TRBJ2-2; TRBD1 matches 7 bases. The CDR3 consists of 16 residues. The germline V gene has CDR1 SGHVS and CDR2 FQNEAQ. J gave up 4 bases and V 6 bases, and 11 bases lay outside the gene matches.

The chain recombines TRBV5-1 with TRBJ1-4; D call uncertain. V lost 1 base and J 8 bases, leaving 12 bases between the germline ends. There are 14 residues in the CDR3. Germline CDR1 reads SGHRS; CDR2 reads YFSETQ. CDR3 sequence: CASSLSGSGEKLFF. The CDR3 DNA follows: TGCGCCAGCAGCTTGTCGGGGAGTGGAGAAAAACTGTTTTTT.

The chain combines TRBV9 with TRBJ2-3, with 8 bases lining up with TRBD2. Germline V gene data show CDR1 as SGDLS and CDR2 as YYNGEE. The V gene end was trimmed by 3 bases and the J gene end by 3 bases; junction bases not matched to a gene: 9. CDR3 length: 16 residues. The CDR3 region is CASSGATSGYTDTQYF. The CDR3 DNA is TGTGCCAGCAGCGGTGCCACTAGCGGATATACAGATACGCAGTATTTT.

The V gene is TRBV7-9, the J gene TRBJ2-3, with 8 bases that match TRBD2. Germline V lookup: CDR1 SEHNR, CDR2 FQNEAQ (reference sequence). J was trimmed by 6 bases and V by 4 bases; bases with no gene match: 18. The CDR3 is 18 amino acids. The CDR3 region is CASSSPLGLAGLFDTQYF. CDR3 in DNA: TGTGCCAGCAGCTCTCCCCTAGGCCTAGCGGGTTTATTTGATACGCAGTATTTT.

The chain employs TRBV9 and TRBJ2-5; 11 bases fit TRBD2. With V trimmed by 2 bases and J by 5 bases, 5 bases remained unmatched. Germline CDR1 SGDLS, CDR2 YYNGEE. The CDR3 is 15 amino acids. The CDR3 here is CASSVLAGGMETQYF. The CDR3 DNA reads TGTGCCAGCAGCGTCTTAGCGGGGGGGATGGAGACCCAGTACTTC.

In DNA, the CDR3 is TGTGCCAGCAGCTTGGCAGGGGGACCCATATTTTACGAGCAGTACTTC. Its translation is CASSLAGGPIFYEQYF. V usage is TRBV5-4 and J usage is TRBJ2-7; 7 bases fit TRBD1. From germline, CDR1 is SGHNT and CDR2 YYREEE (reference sequence). This CDR3 has 16 amino acids. V was pared by 0 bases and J by 4 bases, with 10 bases of the junction left unmatched.

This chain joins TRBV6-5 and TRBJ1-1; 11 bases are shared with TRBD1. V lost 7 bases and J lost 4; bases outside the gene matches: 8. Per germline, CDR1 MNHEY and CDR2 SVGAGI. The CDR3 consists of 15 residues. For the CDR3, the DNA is TGTGCCAGCAATCCCGGGACAGGGGGTATCACTGAAGCTTTCTTT. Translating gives CASNPGTGGITEAFF.

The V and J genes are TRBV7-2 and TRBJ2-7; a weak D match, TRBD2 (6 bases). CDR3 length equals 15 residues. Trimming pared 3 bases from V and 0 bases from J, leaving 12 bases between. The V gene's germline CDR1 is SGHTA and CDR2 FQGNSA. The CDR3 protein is CASSFIRGSSYEQYF. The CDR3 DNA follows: TGTGCCAGCAGCTTCATTCGGGGGAGCTCCTACGAGCAGTACTTC.

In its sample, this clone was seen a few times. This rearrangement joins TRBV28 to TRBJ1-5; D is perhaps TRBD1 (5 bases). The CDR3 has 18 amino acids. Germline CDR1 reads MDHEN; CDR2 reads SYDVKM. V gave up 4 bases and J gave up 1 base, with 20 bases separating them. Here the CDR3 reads CASSSRRVPVLSNQPQHF. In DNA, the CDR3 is TGTGCCAGCAGTTCCCGCAGGGTGCCCGTCTTAAGCAATCAGCCCCAGCATTTT.

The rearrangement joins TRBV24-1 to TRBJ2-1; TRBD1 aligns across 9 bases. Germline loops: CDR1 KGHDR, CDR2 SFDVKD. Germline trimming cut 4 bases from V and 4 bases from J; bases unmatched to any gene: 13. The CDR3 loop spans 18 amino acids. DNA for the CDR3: TGTGCCACCAGTGACCCCTACAGGGGGCGGTCGGGATACAATGAGCAGTTCTTC. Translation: CATSDPYRGRSGYNEQFF.